Listed here is a single TCR beta chain. In this sample, this clonotype turned up a few times. Its binding antigen is unknown. Per-base quality was not reported, and no clone a single base away is much larger than it. Interpreted using the paper, the treatment or condition label stands for: in vitro stimulation with specific CMV peptide epitopes to enrich CMV-specific T cells. The record originates from a study of T cell repertoires in cytomegalovirus infection (dated by TCRdb to the late 2010s). Turning to the overall study: Recently identified HLA-C-restricted CMV epitopes, whose presentation resists viral immunomodulation, were targeted by peptide stimulations together with well-studied HLA-B-restricted epitopes. Donor HLA type was relevant to the analysis, as public TCR beta signatures indicated carriage of CMV infection together with the matching HLA type.

Summary of the overall study and its limitations: In both this cohort and an independent cohort of 350 to 400 donors, the cumulative frequency of public TCR beta family members distinguished carriers of CMV infection plus the relevant HLA type. The ex vivo response was dominated by HLA-C-restricted CMV-specific TCR beta clonotypes, which also provided the single most frequent clonotype in two of eight donors.

Sequencing used an Illumina HiSeq 1500. Through fastp at Q25 and MiXCR, TCRdb rebuilt clones from the public reads, retaining in-frame beta chains. All rows with the same CDR3 protein become a single entry with the most common DNA and genes. This sample holds roughly 920,000 distinct CDR3 sequences; 31% were observed only once. The ten largest clones add up to under 15% of the sample. The TCR originated in a human donor in good health (CMV status not recorded). Some clones in this sample may be carry-over from other donors' samples. Sample: cultured CD8+ T cells from PBMCs, taken from culture after CMV antigen stimulation.

The CDR3 protein sequence reads: CASSLIQGTYNEQFF. The sequenced DNA: TGCGCCAGCAGCTTGATTCAGGGTACCTACAATGAGCAGTTCTTC. This chain is built from TRBV5-1 and TRBJ2-1, with TRBD1 tentatively as D gene (5 bases match). Measured from the cysteine to the phenylalanine, the CDR3 is 15 residues long. The DNA shown is the 45-base CDR3, in frame from base 1. V is pared back by 1 base and J by 2 bases, with 10 bases lying between the germline termini. CDR1 is given as SGHRS and CDR2 as YFSETQ, both from the germline V gene. Supplemented by the reference TRBV5-1 and TRBJ2-1 proteins around the CDR3, the complete variable domain is KAGVTQTPRYLIKTRGQQVTLSCSPISGHRSVSWYQQTPGQGLQFLFEYFSETQRNKGNFPGRFSGRQFSNSRSEMNVSTLELGDSALYLCASSLIQGTYNEQFFGPGTRLTVL.